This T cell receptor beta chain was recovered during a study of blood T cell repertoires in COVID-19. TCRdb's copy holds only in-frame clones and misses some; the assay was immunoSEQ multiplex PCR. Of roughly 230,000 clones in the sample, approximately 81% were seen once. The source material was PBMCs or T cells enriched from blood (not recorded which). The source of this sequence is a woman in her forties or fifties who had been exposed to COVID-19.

The CDR3 here is CASSLSVNTEAFF. CDR3 DNA sequence: TGTGCCAGCAGCTTGTCGGTGAACACTGAAGCTTTCTTT. The chain carries TRBV5-8 and TRBJ1-1, with D unresolved. CDR3 length equals 13 residues. Trimming left V 1 base short and J 0 bases short, with 4 bases between. Germline values: CDR1 SGHTS, CDR2 YDEGEE.